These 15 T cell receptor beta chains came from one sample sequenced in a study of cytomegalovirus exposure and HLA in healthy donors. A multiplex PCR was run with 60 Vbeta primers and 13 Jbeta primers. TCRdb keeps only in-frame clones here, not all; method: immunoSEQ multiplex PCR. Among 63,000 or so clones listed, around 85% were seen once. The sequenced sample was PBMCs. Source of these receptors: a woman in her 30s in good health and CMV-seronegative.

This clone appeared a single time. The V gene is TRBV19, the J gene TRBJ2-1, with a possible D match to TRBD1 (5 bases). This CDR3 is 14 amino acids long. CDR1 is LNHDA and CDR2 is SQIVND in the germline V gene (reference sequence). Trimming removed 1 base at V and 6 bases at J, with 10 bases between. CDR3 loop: CASSIGGPGNEQFF. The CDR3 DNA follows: TGTGCCAGTAGTATAGGGGGCCCGGGCAATGAGCAGTTCTTC.

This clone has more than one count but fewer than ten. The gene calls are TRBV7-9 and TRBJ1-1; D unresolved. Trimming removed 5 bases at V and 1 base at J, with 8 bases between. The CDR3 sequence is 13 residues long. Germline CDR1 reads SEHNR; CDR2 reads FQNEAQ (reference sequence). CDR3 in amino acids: CASSAQANTEAFF. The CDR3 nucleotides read TGTGCCAGCAGCGCTCAGGCGAACACTGAAGCTTTCTTT.

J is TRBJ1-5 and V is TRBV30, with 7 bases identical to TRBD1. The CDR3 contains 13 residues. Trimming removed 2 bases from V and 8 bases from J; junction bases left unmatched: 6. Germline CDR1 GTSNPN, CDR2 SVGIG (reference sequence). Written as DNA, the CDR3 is TGTGCCTGGAGTAACAGGGGAAGGGAGCCCCAGCATTTT. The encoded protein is CAWSNRGREPQHF.

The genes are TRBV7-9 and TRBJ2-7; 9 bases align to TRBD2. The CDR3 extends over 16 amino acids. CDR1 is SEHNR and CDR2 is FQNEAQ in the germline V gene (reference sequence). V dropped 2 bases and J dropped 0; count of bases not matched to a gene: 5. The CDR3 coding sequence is TGTGCCAGCAGCTTAAATCTAGCGGGAAGCTCCTACGAGCAGTACGTC. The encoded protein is CASSLNLAGSSYEQYV.

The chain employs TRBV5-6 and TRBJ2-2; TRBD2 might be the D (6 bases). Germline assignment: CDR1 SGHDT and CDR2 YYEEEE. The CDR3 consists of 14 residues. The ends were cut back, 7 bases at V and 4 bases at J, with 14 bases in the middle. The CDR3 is CASFRTGVTGELFF. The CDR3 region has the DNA TGTGCCAGCTTCCGCACGGGGGTCACCGGGGAGCTGTTTTTT.

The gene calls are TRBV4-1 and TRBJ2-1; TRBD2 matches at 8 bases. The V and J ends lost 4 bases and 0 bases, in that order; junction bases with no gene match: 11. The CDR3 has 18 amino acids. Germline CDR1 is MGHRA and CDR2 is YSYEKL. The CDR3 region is CASSPDTSGRSSYNEQFF. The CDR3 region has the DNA TGCGCCAGCAGCCCCGACACCAGCGGGAGAAGCTCCTACAATGAGCAGTTCTTC.

CDR3 region: CASSLQGRETQYF. CDR3 DNA sequence: TGTGCCAGCAGCTTACAGGGGCGGGAGACCCAGTACTTC. The V call is TRBV14, the J call TRBJ2-5; 7 bases are a match to TRBD1. Germline V gene sequence: CDR1 SGHDN, CDR2 FVKESK. V shed 5 bases and J 5 bases; nucleotides not matched to a gene: 5. The CDR3 covers 13 residues.

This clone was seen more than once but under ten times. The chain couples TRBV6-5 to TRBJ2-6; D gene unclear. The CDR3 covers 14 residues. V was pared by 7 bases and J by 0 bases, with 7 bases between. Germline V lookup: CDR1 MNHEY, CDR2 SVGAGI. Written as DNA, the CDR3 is TGTGCCAGCAAGTTCAGCTCTGGGGCCAACGTCCTGACTTTC. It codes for CASKFSSGANVLTF.

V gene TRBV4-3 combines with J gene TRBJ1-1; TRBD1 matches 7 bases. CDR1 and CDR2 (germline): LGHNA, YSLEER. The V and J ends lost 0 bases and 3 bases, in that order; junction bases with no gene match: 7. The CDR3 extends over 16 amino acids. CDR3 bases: TGCGCCAGCAGCCAAGACTTAGAGACAGGGTACACTGAAGCTTTCTTT. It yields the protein CASSQDLETGYTEAFF.

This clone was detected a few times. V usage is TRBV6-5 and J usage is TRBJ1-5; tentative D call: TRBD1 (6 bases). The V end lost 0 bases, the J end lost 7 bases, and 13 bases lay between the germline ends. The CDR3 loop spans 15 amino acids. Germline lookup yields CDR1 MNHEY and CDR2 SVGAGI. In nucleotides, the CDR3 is TGTGCCAGCAGTTACTCGGAAGGGGGGGAGCAGCCCCAGCATTTT. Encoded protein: CASSYSEGGEQPQHF.

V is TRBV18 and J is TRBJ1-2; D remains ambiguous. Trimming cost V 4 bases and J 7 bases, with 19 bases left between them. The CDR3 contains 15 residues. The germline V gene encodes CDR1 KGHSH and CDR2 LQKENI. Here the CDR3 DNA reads TGTGCCAGCTCACTCAATCGGTGGGAGGGTGCTGGCTACACCTTC. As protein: CASSLNRWEGAGYTF.

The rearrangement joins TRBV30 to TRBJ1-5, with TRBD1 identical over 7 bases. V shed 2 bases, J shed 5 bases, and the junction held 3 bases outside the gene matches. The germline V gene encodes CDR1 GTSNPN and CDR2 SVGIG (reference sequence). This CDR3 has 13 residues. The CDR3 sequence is CAWSLTGDQPQHF. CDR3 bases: TGTGCCTGGAGTCTCACAGGGGATCAGCCCCAGCATTTT. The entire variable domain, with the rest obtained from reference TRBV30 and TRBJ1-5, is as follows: SQTIHQWPATLVQPVGSPLSLECTVEGTSNPNLYWYRQAAGRGLQLLFYSVGIGQISSEVPQNLSASRPQDRQFILSSKKLLLSDSGFYLCAWSLTGDQPQHFGDGTRLSIL.

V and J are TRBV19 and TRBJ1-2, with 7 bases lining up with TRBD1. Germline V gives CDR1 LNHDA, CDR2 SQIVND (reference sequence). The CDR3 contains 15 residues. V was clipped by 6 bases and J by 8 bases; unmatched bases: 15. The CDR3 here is CASREQGRFQKGYTF. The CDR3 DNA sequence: TGTGCCAGTAGGGAACAGGGGCGTTTTCAGAAGGGCTACACCTTC.

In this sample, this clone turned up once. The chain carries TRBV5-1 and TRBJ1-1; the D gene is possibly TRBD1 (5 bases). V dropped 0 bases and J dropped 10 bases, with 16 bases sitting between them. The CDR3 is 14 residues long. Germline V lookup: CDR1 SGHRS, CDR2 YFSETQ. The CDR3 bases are TGCGCCAGCAGCTTGGAAAAGACAGCCCATCCAGCTTTCTTT. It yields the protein CASSLEKTAHPAFF.

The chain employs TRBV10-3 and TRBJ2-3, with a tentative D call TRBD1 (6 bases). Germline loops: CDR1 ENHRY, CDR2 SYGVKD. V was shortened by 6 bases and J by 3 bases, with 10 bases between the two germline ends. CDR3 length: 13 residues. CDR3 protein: CAIRAGETDTQYF. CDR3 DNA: TGTGCCATCAGGGCAGGGGAGACAGATACGCAGTATTTT.